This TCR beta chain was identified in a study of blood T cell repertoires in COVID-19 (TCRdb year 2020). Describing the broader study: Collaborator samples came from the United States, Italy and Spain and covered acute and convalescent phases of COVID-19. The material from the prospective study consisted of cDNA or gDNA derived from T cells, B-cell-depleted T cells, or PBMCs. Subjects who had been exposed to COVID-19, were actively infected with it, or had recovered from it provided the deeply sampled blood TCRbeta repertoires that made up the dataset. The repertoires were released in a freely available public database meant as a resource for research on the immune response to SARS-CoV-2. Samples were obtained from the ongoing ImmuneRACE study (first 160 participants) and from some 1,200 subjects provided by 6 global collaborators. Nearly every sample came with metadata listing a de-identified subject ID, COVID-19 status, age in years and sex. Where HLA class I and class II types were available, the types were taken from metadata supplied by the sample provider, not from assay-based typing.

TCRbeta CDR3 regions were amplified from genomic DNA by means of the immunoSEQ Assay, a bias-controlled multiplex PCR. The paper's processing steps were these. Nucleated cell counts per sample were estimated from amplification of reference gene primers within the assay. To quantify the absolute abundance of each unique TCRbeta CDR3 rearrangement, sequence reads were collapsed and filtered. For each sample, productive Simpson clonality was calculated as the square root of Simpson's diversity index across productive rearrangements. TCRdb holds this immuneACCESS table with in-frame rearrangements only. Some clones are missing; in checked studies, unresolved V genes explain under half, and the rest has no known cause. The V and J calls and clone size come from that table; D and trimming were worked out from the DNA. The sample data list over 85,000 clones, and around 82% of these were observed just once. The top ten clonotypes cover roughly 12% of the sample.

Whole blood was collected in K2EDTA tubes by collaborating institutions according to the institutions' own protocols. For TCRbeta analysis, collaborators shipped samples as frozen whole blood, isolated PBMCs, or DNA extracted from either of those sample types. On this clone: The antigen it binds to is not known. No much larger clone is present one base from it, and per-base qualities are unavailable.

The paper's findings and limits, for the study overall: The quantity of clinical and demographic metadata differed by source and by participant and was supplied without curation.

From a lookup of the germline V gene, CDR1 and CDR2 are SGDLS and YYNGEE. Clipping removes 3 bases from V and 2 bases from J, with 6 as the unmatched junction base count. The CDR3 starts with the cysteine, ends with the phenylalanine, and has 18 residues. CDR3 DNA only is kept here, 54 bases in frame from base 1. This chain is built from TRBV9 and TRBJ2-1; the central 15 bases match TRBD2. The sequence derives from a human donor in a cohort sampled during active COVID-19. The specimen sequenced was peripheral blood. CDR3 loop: CASSGPGTSGGTYNEQFF. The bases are TGTGCCAGCAGCGGTCCCGGGACTAGCGGGGGGACCTACAATGAGCAGTTCTTC.